This record covers a single T cell receptor beta chain. The antigen remains unidentified. The CDR3 loop spans 16 amino acids. Trimming pared 3 bases from V and 4 bases from J, leaving 18 bases between. CDR1 and CDR2 from the germline V gene are LNHDA and SQIVND (reference sequence). This sample stems from a study of STAT5B mutations in CD4+ large granular lymphocyte leukemia. Study outcomes and limitations: 8/27 top patient clones versus 2/35 control clones were TRBV06-family. No patients shared main leukemic clonotypes, though roughly 27% appeared at low frequency elsewhere.

The assay was immunoSEQ multiplex PCR, and TCRdb's table has in-frame clones only and misses some. This table holds approximately 24,000 clones, around 72% found once. The receptor's source is a human donor in good health. The chain employs TRBV19 and TRBJ1-2; D gene ambiguous. Sequencing was done on a sample of CD4+ T cells from blood buffy coats. CDR3 DNA: TGTGCCAGTAGTATGAAAGGGTTAGGGCACGGCTATGGCTACACCTTC. This sequence encodes CASSMKGLGHGYGYTF.